This note documents a single T cell receptor (beta chain) sequence. The data stem from a study of identifying expanded T cells in peripheral blood. Losses at the gene ends were 5 bases for V and 5 bases for J; bases not matched to a gene: 7. CDR3 length equals 14 residues. Germline lookup yields CDR1 MNHEY and CDR2 SVGAGI. The method was immunoSEQ multiplex PCR; TCRdb's version includes in-frame clones alone and lacks a portion of them. This table holds roughly 90,000 clones, approximately 84% found once. Healthy donors had no documented immune events, such as infections, while sampled. This TCR was sampled from a person aged 18-69 years in good health. The sequenced sample was blood. The gene calls are TRBV6-5 and TRBJ2-5; 8 nucleotides align to TRBD1. The CDR3 reads CASSQGQVLETQYF. The CDR3 region has the DNA TGTGCCAGCAGTCAGGGACAGGTCTTGGAGACCCAGTACTTC.